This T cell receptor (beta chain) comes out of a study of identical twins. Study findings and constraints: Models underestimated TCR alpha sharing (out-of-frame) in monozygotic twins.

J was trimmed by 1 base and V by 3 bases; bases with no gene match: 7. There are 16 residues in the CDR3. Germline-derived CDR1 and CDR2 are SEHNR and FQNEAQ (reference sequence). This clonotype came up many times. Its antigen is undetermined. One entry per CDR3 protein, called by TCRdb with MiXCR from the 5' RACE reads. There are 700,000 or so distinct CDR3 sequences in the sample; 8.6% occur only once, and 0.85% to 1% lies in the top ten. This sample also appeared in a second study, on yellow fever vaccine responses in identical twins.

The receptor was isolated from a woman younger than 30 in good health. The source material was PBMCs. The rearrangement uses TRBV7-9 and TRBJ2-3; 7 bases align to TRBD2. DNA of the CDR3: TGTGCCAGCAGCTTCCTTACGGGAGGAGGCACAGATACGCAGTATTTT. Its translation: CASSFLTGGGTDTQYF.